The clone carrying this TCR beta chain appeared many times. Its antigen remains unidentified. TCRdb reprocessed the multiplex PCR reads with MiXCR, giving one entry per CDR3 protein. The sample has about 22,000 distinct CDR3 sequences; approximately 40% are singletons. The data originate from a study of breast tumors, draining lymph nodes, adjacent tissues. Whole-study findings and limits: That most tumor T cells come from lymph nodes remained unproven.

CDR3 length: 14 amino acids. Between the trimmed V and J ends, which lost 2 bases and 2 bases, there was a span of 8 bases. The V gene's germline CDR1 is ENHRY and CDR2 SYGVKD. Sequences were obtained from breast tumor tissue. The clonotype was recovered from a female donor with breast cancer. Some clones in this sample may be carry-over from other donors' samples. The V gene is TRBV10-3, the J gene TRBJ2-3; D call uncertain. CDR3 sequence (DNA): TGTGCCATCAGTGAGAGGGCCGACACAGATACGCAGTATTTT. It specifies CAISERADTDTQYF.